This TCR beta chain emerged from a study of blood T cell repertoires in COVID-19 (dated by TCRdb to the early 2020s). A note on the overall study: Collaborator samples came from the United States, Italy and Spain and covered acute and convalescent phases of COVID-19. The material from the prospective study consisted of cDNA or gDNA derived from T cells, B-cell-depleted T cells, or PBMCs. The dataset comprised deeply sampled blood TCRbeta repertoires from subjects exposed to, actively infected with, or recovered from COVID-19. A freely available public database, intended as a resource for researchers studying the immune response to SARS-CoV-2, is where the repertoires were released. The samples were drawn from two sources: the first 160 participants of the ongoing ImmuneRACE study, and 950 to 1,500 subjects contributed by 6 global collaborators. The sample metadata nearly always contained a de-identified subject ID, COVID-19 status, age in years and sex. Where available, HLA class I and class II types were taken from metadata supplied by the sample provider and were not determined by assay-based typing. Study-level results and caveats: The amount of clinical and demographic metadata varied by source and participant and was provided uncurated.

Compared with germline, V lacks 3 bases and J lacks 3 bases; bases without a gene match: 10. The CDR3 sequence holds 17 residues, the cysteine and phenylalanine included. Solely the CDR3 DNA is kept, with 51 bases framed from the first base. CDR1 and CDR2, looked up from the germline V gene, are SGHTS and YDEGEE. Whole blood was collected in K2EDTA tubes by collaborating institutions according to the institutions' own protocols. For TCRbeta analysis, collaborators shipped samples in one of three forms: frozen whole blood, isolated PBMCs, or DNA extracted from either of those sample types. Notes on this clone: The antigen this receptor binds is unknown. No per-base quality is available; no much larger clone lies one base away.

The immunoSEQ Assay, a bias-controlled multiplex PCR, was used to amplify TCRbeta CDR3 regions from genomic DNA. Regarding the original processing steps: Within the assay, amplification of reference gene primers was used to estimate how many nucleated cells each sample contained. Sequence reads were collapsed and filtered to measure the absolute abundance of every unique TCRbeta CDR3 rearrangement. For each sample, productive Simpson clonality was calculated by taking the square root of Simpson's diversity index across productive rearrangements. The table was pulled from immuneACCESS by TCRdb, which kept in-frame rearrangements only. Such tables lose some clones; where checked, under half of the loss comes from unresolved V genes, and the rest has no known cause. V, J and clone size reflect that table, while D and trimming were determined from the DNA. This sample comprises roughly 160,000 clones, over 70% of them detected only once. Less than 3% of the sample lies in the top ten.

The sequence was obtained from a woman aged 55-75 years with acute or convalescent COVID-19. Sequences were obtained from peripheral blood. The chain was built from TRBV5-8 and TRBJ1-1, and 11 junctional nucleotides match TRBD1. The CDR3: CASSWVRTGGLDTEAFF. The DNA is as follows: TGTGCCAGCAGCTGGGTCCGGACAGGGGGCTTGGACACTGAAGCTTTCTTT.